Listed below are T cell receptor beta chains from one sample, sequenced in a study of cytomegalovirus exposure and HLA in healthy donors. TCRdb's table, derived via immunoSEQ multiplex PCR, lists solely in-frame clones and lacks some. The table lists more than 85,000 clones, roughly 13% of them singletons. Sequenced material: PBMCs. Every receptor here comes from a man aged 40-50 years in good health and CMV-seropositive. CDR3s include the opening cysteine and the closing phenylalanine or tryptophan. A D gene is named only where the DNA matches it firmly. Size is omitted from some rows. Given values are once, few, many or a class for expanded clones.

d_call j_call clone_size v_call cdr3_aa cdr3_nt
NA TRBJ2-2 NA TRBV6-1 CASSPRYTGELFF TGTGCCAGCAGCCCACGGTACACCGGGGAGCTGTTTTTT
NA TRBJ1-1 NA TRBV10-3 CAISESYQGSPAFF TGTGCCATCAGTGAGTCGTATCAGGGGTCCCCAGCTTTCTTT
NA TRBJ2-2 NA TRBV18 CASSLTLHRGGITGELFF TGTGCCAGCTCACTCACGCTCCACAGGGGAGGTATCACCGGGGAGCTGTTTTTT
TRBD1 TRBJ2-7 few TRBV6-6 CASSDTGVDRDEQYF TGTGCCAGCAGTGACACAGGGGTGGATCGGGACGAGCAGTACTTC
NA TRBJ2-1 NA TRBV27 CASSQGTPSSYNEQFF TGTGCCAGCAGTCAAGGGACTCCTAGCTCCTACAATGAGCAGTTCTTC
TRBD2 TRBJ2-6 few TRBV6-5 CASSPAGAGANVLTF TGTGCCAGCAGCCCCGCGGGGGCTGGGGCCAACGTCCTGACTTTC
NA TRBJ1-1 NA TRBV10-3 CAISDLKLNTEAFF TGTGCCATCAGTGACTTAAAGCTGAACACTGAAGCTTTCTTT
NA TRBJ2-7 NA TRBV28 CASSSSSYEQYF TGTGCCAGCAGCTCGAGCTCCTACGAGCAGTACTTC
NA TRBJ1-1 few TRBV5-1 CASSLTQGRNTEAFF TGCGCCAGCAGCCTAACTCAGGGGAGAAACACTGAAGCTTTCTTT
TRBD1 TRBJ2-3 few TRBV19 CATRDRALDTQYF TGTGCCACCCGGGACAGGGCTTTGGATACGCAGTATTTT
NA TRBJ2-3 NA TRBV15 CATNGPRGTDTQYF TGTGCCACCAACGGCCCCAGGGGCACAGATACGCAGTATTTT
NA TRBJ1-2 NA TRBV29-1 CSVAPSTGRGYTF TGCAGCGTTGCGCCCTCGACAGGACGTGGCTACACCTTC
NA TRBJ2-7 NA TRBV28 CASSLLAGEQYF TGTGCCAGCAGCCTCCTCGCCGGCGAGCAGTACTTC
TRBD1 TRBJ1-4 NA TRBV4-2 CASSPRGQGTEKLFF TGTGCCAGCAGCCCCCGGGGACAGGGGACCGAAAAACTGTTTTTT
NA TRBJ1-4 NA TRBV7-9 CAAGVTNEKLFF TGTGCCGCCGGGGTAACTAATGAAAAACTGTTTTTT
NA TRBJ1-5 few TRBV5-4 CASSLAGSDQPQHF TGTGCCAGCAGCTTGGCAGGCAGTGATCAGCCCCAGCATTTT
NA TRBJ2-7 few TRBV29-1 CSVEALGQGYYEQYF TGCAGCGTTGAAGCCTTGGGGCAGGGGTACTACGAGCAGTACTTC
NA TRBJ1-1 NA TRBV6-5 CASSYQGLDTEAFF TGTGCCAGCAGTTACCAGGGTTTGGACACTGAAGCTTTCTTT
NA TRBJ2-7 NA TRBV18 CASSPFRGVNEQYF TGTGCCAGCTCACCCTTTAGGGGCGTGAACGAGCAGTACTTC
TRBD1 TRBJ2-3 NA TRBV5-1 CASSLAGTGDTQYF TGCGCCAGCAGCTTGGCCGGGACAGGGGATACGCAGTATTTT
TRBD2 TRBJ2-7 NA TRBV7-2 CASSLGGLAGDYEQYF TGTGCCAGCAGCTTAGGAGGACTAGCGGGGGACTACGAGCAGTACTTC
TRBD1 TRBJ1-2 NA TRBV9 CASSVAEGQGEALVYGYTF TGTGCCAGCAGCGTAGCCGAGGGACAGGGGGAGGCTCTAGTCTATGGCTACACCTTC
NA TRBJ1-2 few TRBV19 CASSPGAWTAGGYTF TGTGCCAGTAGTCCCGGGGCTTGGACAGCTGGGGGCTACACCTTC
TRBD2 TRBJ2-3 few TRBV27 CASSRQLAGADTQYF TGTGCCAGCAGCCGACAGCTAGCGGGAGCAGATACGCAGTATTTT
TRBD1 TRBJ1-3 NA TRBV5-1 CASSLRQGPGTIYF TGCGCCAGCAGCTTAAGACAGGGACCAGGCACCATATATTTT
TRBD1 TRBJ1-4 NA TRBV15 CATSRETGVGNEKLFF TGTGCCACCAGCAGAGAGACAGGGGTGGGTAATGAAAAACTGTTTTTT
NA TRBJ2-2 few TRBV25-1 CASSEQSRGRELFF TGTGCCAGCAGTGAACAATCGAGAGGGCGGGAGCTGTTTTTT
TRBD1 TRBJ1-5 few TRBV30 CAWSVQGYQPQHF TGTGCCTGGAGTGTACAGGGGTATCAGCCCCAGCATTTT
NA TRBJ1-1 NA TRBV7-9 CASSLNRNTEAFF TGTGCCAGCAGCTTAAACAGGAACACTGAAGCTTTCTTT
NA TRBJ2-5 NA TRBV7-9 CASSEAGVQETQYF TGTGCCAGCAGCGAGGCGGGTGTCCAAGAGACCCAGTACTTC
NA TRBJ1-1 few TRBV2 CASMLDTRTEAFF TGTGCCAGCATGCTGGACACCCGGACTGAAGCTTTCTTT
TRBD1 TRBJ1-1 NA TRBV2 CASSTQGVNTEAFF TGTGCCAGCAGTACTCAGGGGGTGAACACTGAAGCTTTCTTT
NA TRBJ1-5 few TRBV11-3 CASSPTGSNQPQHF TGTGCCAGCAGCCCTACAGGGAGCAATCAGCCCCAGCATTTT
TRBD2 TRBJ2-3 NA TRBV6-1 CAVREGSHTDTQYF TGTGCCGTACGGGAGGGGTCCCACACAGATACGCAGTATTTT
NA TRBJ1-1 NA TRBV12-5 CASGSSQGFIGRDTEAFF TGTGCTAGTGGTTCATCGCAGGGGTTTATTGGTAGGGACACTGAAGCTTTCTTT
NA TRBJ2-1 NA TRBV30 CACTSLVFNEQFF TGTGCCTGTACTAGTTTAGTATTTAATGAGCAGTTCTTC
NA TRBJ1-2 few TRBV12-1 CASSSMTTGHRLYYGYTF TGTGCCAGCAGCTCGATGACGACAGGGCATCGTTTATACTATGGCTACACCTTC
TRBD1 TRBJ2-5 NA TRBV5-4 CASSGTGTGVQETQYF TGTGCCAGCAGCGGGACCGGGACAGGGGTTCAAGAGACCCAGTACTTC
NA TRBJ2-1 few TRBV5-1 CASSYGGLPGDEQFF TGCGCCAGCAGCTATGGAGGTCTACCCGGGGATGAGCAGTTCTTC
NA TRBJ2-1 few TRBV7-6 CASSLVSGSSYNEQFF TGTGCCAGCAGCTTAGTTAGCGGAAGCTCCTACAATGAGCAGTTCTTC
NA TRBJ2-7 few TRBV29-1 CSVVYGGTMNF TGCAGCGTTGTTTATGGGGGGACGATGAACTTC
TRBD1 TRBJ2-7 few TRBV28 CASSLGGTGFREQYF TGTGCCAGCAGTTTGGGGGGGACAGGGTTTCGTGAGCAGTACTTC
TRBD1 TRBJ2-2 once TRBV7-9 CASTRQGAGELFF TGTGCCAGCACCCGACAGGGGGCTGGGGAGCTGTTTTTT
NA TRBJ1-1 few TRBV18 CASSPGTMGTEAFF TGTGCCAGCTCACCAGGGACAATGGGCACTGAAGCTTTCTTT
NA TRBJ1-1 NA TRBV7-8 CASSPRVTEAFF TGTGCCAGCAGCCCCAGGGTGACTGAAGCTTTCTTT
TRBD1 TRBJ1-2 NA TRBV29-1 CSVDQGGTNYGYTF TGCAGCGTTGATCAGGGGGGTACTAACTATGGCTACACCTTC
NA TRBJ1-2 NA TRBV25-1 CASTGGDYGYTF TGTGCCAGCACCGGGGGGGACTATGGCTACACCTTC
TRBD2 TRBJ2-7 NA TRBV5-4 CASSPGGGRASYEQYF TGTGCCAGCAGCCCGGGTGGCGGGAGGGCCTCGTACGAGCAGTACTTC
TRBD1 TRBJ2-3 NA TRBV11-2 CASSQDRGTDTQYF TGTGCCAGCAGCCAGGACAGGGGGACAGATACGCAGTATTTT
TRBD2 TRBJ2-3 few TRBV30 CAWSEDGRYKDTQYF TGTGCCTGGAGTGAAGACGGGAGGTATAAAGATACGCAGTATTTT
TRBD1 TRBJ2-4 few TRBV15 CATSRTGVENIQYF TGTGCCACCAGCAGGACAGGGGTTGAAAACATTCAGTACTTC
TRBD2 TRBJ2-5 NA TRBV5-5 CASSPGAGAQETQYF TGTGCCAGCAGTCCCGGGGCGGGAGCGCAAGAGACCCAGTACTTC
TRBD1 TRBJ1-1 NA TRBV9 CASSLGTDTEAFF TGTGCCAGCAGCCTCGGGACAGACACTGAAGCTTTCTTT
NA TRBJ1-5 few TRBV19 CASGGNQPQHF TGTGCCAGTGGGGGGAATCAGCCCCAGCATTTT